A selection of T cell receptor beta chains follows, all from one sample in a study of technical replicates of blood from a handful of donors. The method was immunoSEQ multiplex PCR; TCRdb's version includes in-frame clones alone and lacks a portion of them. The sample consists of 83,000 or so clones, more than 80% of them appearing once. Sequenced input: T cells isolated from PBMCs. Receptor source: a human donor in good health. CDR3s include the opening cysteine and the closing phenylalanine or tryptophan. A D gene is named only where the DNA matches it firmly. Some rows mark clone size as missing; the rest say once, few, many or name a class of expanded clone.

TRBV6-5	TRBD2	TRBJ2-7	NA	TGTGCCAGCAGTAAGCGGGGTGCCTCCTACGAGCAGTACTTC	CASSKRGASYEQYF
TRBV19	TRBD1	TRBJ1-6	NA	TGTGCCAGTAGTCTGGACAGGGGGCTTTCACCCCTCCACTTT	CASSLDRGLSPLHF
TRBV11-2	TRBD2	TRBJ2-7	NA	TGTGCCAGCAGGGTAGCTAGCGGGAGGACCGCCTACGAGCAGTACTTC	CASRVASGRTAYEQYF
TRBV5-1	TRBD1	TRBJ2-5	NA	TGCGCCAGCACCGGGGGCTGGACAGGGGGCGGAGAGACCCAGTACTTC	CASTGGWTGGGETQYF
TRBV5-4	TRBD2	TRBJ2-3	NA	TGTGCCAGCAGCTTTGTGGTAGCGGGGGATACGCAGTATTTT	CASSFVVAGDTQYF
TRBV5-1	NA	TRBJ1-1	NA	TGCGCCAGCAGCTTGACAGGTGGGAACACTGAAGCTTTCTTT	CASSLTGGNTEAFF
TRBV13	NA	TRBJ1-1	few	TGTGCCAGCAGCTTAGAATCGCGGGGGTTTTATGGCACTGAAGCTTTCTTT	CASSLESRGFYGTEAFF
TRBV11-2	TRBD2	TRBJ2-7	NA	TGTGCCAGCAGCTCGGTTCGGGGAGGGGCCTACGAGCAGTACTTC	CASSSVRGGAYEQYF
TRBV10-3	TRBD1	TRBJ1-1	NA	TGTGCCATCAGTGTGGGAACAGGGGGAATGAACACTGAAGCTTTCTTT	CAISVGTGGMNTEAFF
TRBV13	TRBD2	TRBJ2-1	NA	TGTGCCAGCAGCCCAGAGACTAGCGGGAGGGGGGTCTCCTACAATGAGCAGTTCTTC	CASSPETSGRGVSYNEQFF
TRBV7-9	TRBD1	TRBJ2-7	NA	TGTGCCAGCAGCTTCCTCATCACGGGACAGGGTCTGGACGAGCAGTACTTC	CASSFLITGQGLDEQYF
TRBV5-6	TRBD1	TRBJ1-1	once	TGTGCCAGCAGCCCACCAGACAGGGGGTACACTGAAGCTTTCTTT	CASSPPDRGYTEAFF
TRBV25-1	TRBD1	TRBJ1-1	NA	TGTGCCAGCAGTCAGGGGGCAGGGGGCTACACTGAAGCTTTCTTT	CASSQGAGGYTEAFF
TRBV5-1	TRBD1	TRBJ1-2	NA	TGCGCCAGCAATCACCGGGACAGGCAATTATATGGCTACACCTTC	CASNHRDRQLYGYTF
TRBV7-9	TRBD1	TRBJ1-3	NA	TGTGCCAGCAGCTTAGGGGTAGGGACAGTCGGCAACACCATATATTTT	CASSLGVGTVGNTIYF
TRBV7-9	NA	TRBJ2-7	NA	TGTGCCAGCAGCTTAGCTACCTACGAGCAGTACTTC	CASSLATYEQYF
TRBV5-1	TRBD1	TRBJ2-2	NA	TGCGCCAGCAGCCCTACCCCAACAGGGGACACCGGGGAGCTGTTTTTT	CASSPTPTGDTGELFF
TRBV19	TRBD2	TRBJ2-1	NA	TGTGCCAGTACCGCGGCTAGCGGGAGAAGCAATGAGCAGTTCTTC	CASTAASGRSNEQFF